This T cell receptor (beta chain) was profiled in a study of HIV-infected children after antiretroviral therapy interruption. The TCR library was built from RNA with a 3' RACE protocol and unique molecular identifiers. Each CDR3 protein gets one entry after TCRdb re-called the 3' RACE reads with MiXCR. The sample contains approximately 95,000 distinct CDR3 sequences, under 8% of which appear only once. This clonotype has more than one count but fewer than ten. The treatment was: PENTA 11 planned treatment interruption arm or continuous ART arm. V was clipped by 1 base and J by 9 bases; unmatched bases: 7. Germline assignment: CDR1 SGHRS and CDR2 YFSETQ. The CDR3 extends over 14 amino acids.

This receptor was identified in a pool of human donors with HIV. Sequenced material: CD45RA+ CD4+ T cells from PBMCs, pooled from several time points, taken from a donor given antiretroviral therapy, either interrupted or continuous. The subset was: naive CD4+ CD45RA+ CD45RO- T cells. The chain employs TRBV5-1 and TRBJ2-1; 7 nucleotides match TRBD1. CDR3 amino acids: CASSLSTGSTEQFF. CDR3 DNA sequence: TGCGCCAGCAGCTTGTCGACAGGGAGCACTGAGCAGTTCTTC.